Presented here are 27 T cell receptor beta chains from one specimen sequenced in a study of cytomegalovirus exposure and HLA in healthy donors. PCR involved 60 Vbeta and 13 Jbeta primers. Measured with immunoSEQ multiplex PCR; TCRdb has only the in-frame clones, and not every one. This sample has some 120,000 clones, with 80% found just once. Sample: PBMCs. The source of these receptors is a man younger than 45 in good health and CMV-seropositive.

This clone was observed a handful of times. The rearrangement uses TRBV28 and TRBJ2-1; 10 bases line up with TRBD1. V shed 2 bases and J 7 bases; nucleotides not matched to a gene: 5. Germline V gene sequence: CDR1 MDHEN, CDR2 SYDVKM. The CDR3 contains 15 residues. The CDR3 here is CASSLGQGVTNEQFF. Written as DNA, the CDR3 is TGTGCCAGCAGTTTAGGACAGGGGGTCACGAATGAGCAGTTCTTC.

In its sample, this clone was seen a few times. J is TRBJ1-3 and V is TRBV10-1; D not resolved. Germline lookup yields CDR1 WNHNN and CDR2 SYGVQD (reference sequence). The CDR3 totals 13 residues. Trimming pared 7 bases from V and 0 bases from J, leaving 7 bases between. The CDR3 loop is CASKKSSGNTIYF. In DNA, the CDR3 is TGCGCCAGCAAAAAGAGCTCTGGAAACACCATATATTTT.

In nucleotides, the CDR3 is TGTGCCAGCAGTGCTAGGGGCCCTGCATATGGCTACACCTTC. As protein: CASSARGPAYGYTF. This chain uses TRBV2 with TRBJ1-2, with D possibly being TRBD1 (5 bases). The V end lost 4 bases, the J end lost 5 bases, and 14 bases lay between the germline ends. Germline V CDR1 and CDR2: SNHLY, FYNNEI. The CDR3 contains 14 residues.

The J gene is TRBJ1-2, the V gene TRBV5-1, with TRBD1 as a possible D gene (6 bases). The CDR3 extends over 12 amino acids. V gave up 0 bases and J gave up 11 bases, with 11 bases separating them. Germline CDR1 is SGHRS and CDR2 is YFSETQ. This CDR3 reads CASSLEGHLYTF. Written as DNA, the CDR3 is TGCGCCAGCAGCTTGGAGGGACATCTGTACACCTTC.

The chain employs TRBV6-1 and TRBJ2-1; 10 bases are a match to TRBD2. The CDR3 is 16 residues long. CDR1 is MNHNS and CDR2 is SASEGT in the germline V gene. J gave up 8 bases and V 2 bases, and 9 bases lay outside the gene matches. CDR3 sequence (DNA): TGTGCCAGCAGTGAAATTACAACTAGCGGGGCCTATGAGCAGTTCTTC. Translated, it gives CASSEITTSGAYEQFF.

The chain joins TRBV7-9 to TRBJ1-2, with D perhaps TRBD1 (6 bases). The CDR3 sequence is 17 residues long. Germline CDR1 is SEHNR and CDR2 is FQNEAQ (reference sequence). V was trimmed by 1 base and J by 0 bases, leaving 15 bases between them. CDR3 DNA: TGTGCCAGCAGCTTAGGATTACAGGGAGCCCCTAACTATGGCTACACCTTC. Its translation: CASSLGLQGAPNYGYTF.

V and J are TRBV5-1 and TRBJ2-1; 8 bases agree with TRBD1. V lost 0 bases to trimming and J lost 5 bases; unmatched junction nucleotides: 4. The CDR3 loop spans 15 amino acids. The germline gives CDR1 SGHRS, CDR2 YFSETQ. Here the CDR3 DNA reads TGCGCCAGCAGCTTGGTCAGGGGGCTCGACAATGAGCAGTTCTTC. It specifies CASSLVRGLDNEQFF.

The chain joins TRBV10-2 to TRBJ2-1, with D possibly matching TRBD2 (5 bases). There are 15 residues in the CDR3. Germline loops: CDR1 WSHSY, CDR2 SAAADI. Trimming shortened V by 7 bases and J by 0 bases, and 13 bases separated the two germline ends. CDR3 sequence reads: CASTGDGSSYNEQFF. DNA of the CDR3: TGCGCCAGCACTGGGGATGGGAGCTCCTACAATGAGCAGTTCTTC.

This chain joins TRBV19 and TRBJ2-2, with 7 positions matching TRBD1. The CDR3 is 15 residues long. The V and J ends lost 6 bases and 6 bases, in that order; junction bases with no gene match: 10. The V gene's germline CDR1 is LNHDA and CDR2 SQIVND (reference sequence). The CDR3 here is CASRRQTGPAGELFF. In DNA form, the CDR3 reads TGTGCCAGTAGACGCCAGACAGGGCCCGCCGGGGAGCTGTTTTTT.

The V call is TRBV6-1, the J call TRBJ1-3; D call uncertain. Trimming took off 4 bases at V and 3 bases at J, with 7 bases between the two ends. The V gene's germline CDR1 is MNHNS and CDR2 SASEGT. The CDR3 loop spans 13 amino acids. This chain's CDR3 is CASSGGYGNTIYF. The CDR3 DNA reads TGTGCCAGCAGTGGAGGGTATGGAAACACCATATATTTT.

The chain combines TRBV30 with TRBJ2-5, with TRBD2 as a possible D gene (7 bases). Looked up from germline, CDR1 is GTSNPN and CDR2 is SVGIG (reference sequence). V lost 8 bases and J lost 1, with 23 bases in between. The CDR3 length is 16 residues. The CDR3 protein is CAGGLGWGGSQETQYF. DNA for the CDR3: TGTGCCGGGGGCCTTGGGTGGGGGGGCTCCCAAGAGACCCAGTACTTC.

This chain links TRBV6-5 with TRBJ2-3, with 7 nucleotides matching TRBD1. Per germline, CDR1 MNHEY and CDR2 SVGAGI. V gave up 6 bases and J gave up 5 bases; unmatched junction bases: 5. The CDR3 consists of 13 residues. Here the CDR3 reads CASSRQGIDTQYF. CDR3 coding DNA: TGTGCCAGCAGCCGACAGGGCATAGATACGCAGTATTTT.

The CDR3 DNA is TGTGCCTGGAGGGACGCCCAAGGGGGGGGTACTGAAGCTTTCTTT. Its protein is CAWRDAQGGGTEAFF. This chain connects TRBV30 to TRBJ1-1, with D perhaps matching TRBD1 (6 bases). V shed 3 bases and J shed 5 bases, with 19 bases lying between them. The germline V gene encodes CDR1 GTSNPN and CDR2 SVGIG (reference sequence). The CDR3 is 15 residues long.

The genes are TRBV4-2 and TRBJ1-1, with D perhaps matching TRBD1 (6 bases). Germline V gene lookup returns CDR1 LGHNA and CDR2 YNFKEQ. CDR3 length: 20 residues. V dropped 4 bases and J dropped 3 bases, with 30 bases sitting between them. The CDR3 sequence: CASSRRPDRIHPRAHTEAFF. Written as DNA, the CDR3 is TGTGCCAGCAGCCGGAGACCCGACAGGATCCATCCGAGAGCTCACACTGAAGCTTTCTTT.

This clone showed up just once. The chain links TRBV30 to TRBJ2-1, with 11 bases fitting TRBD2. The ends lost 3 bases at V and 8 bases at J; junction bases unmatched: 3. This CDR3 is 13 amino acids long. CDR1 GTSNPN and CDR2 SVGIG come from the germline V gene (reference sequence). In nucleotides, the CDR3 is TGTGCCTGGAGACTAGCGGGGGTATATGAGCAGTTCTTC. It yields the protein CAWRLAGVYEQFF.

The chain has TRBV7-2 and TRBJ2-1; 13 bases map to TRBD2. V dropped 2 bases and J dropped 10; count of bases not matched to a gene: 11. Germline CDR1 reads SGHTA; CDR2 reads FQGNSA. This CDR3 comprises 17 residues. CDR3 DNA sequence: TGTGCCAGCAGCTTATACTGGACTAGCGGGGGCGCAGGAGAGCAGTTCTTC. Encoded protein: CASSLYWTSGGAGEQFF.

CDR3 protein: CASRTGANEQYF. The CDR3 DNA reads TGCGCCAGCAGGACAGGGGCCAACGAGCAGTACTTC. The chain couples TRBV5-1 to TRBJ2-5; 8 nucleotides match TRBD1. Gene TRBJ2-7 matches the end of the DNA better, so the J call may be wrong. The CDR3 has 12 residues. Germline lookup yields CDR1 SGHRS and CDR2 YFSETQ.

The CDR3 coding sequence is TGCAGCGCTGCGGACAGGGGAGGAGATACGCAGTATTTT. This gives the protein CSAADRGGDTQYF. The genes are TRBV29-1 and TRBJ2-3; 9 bases map to TRBD1. The germline gives CDR1 SQVTM, CDR2 ANQGSEA. The junction had 7 bases not matched to a gene; V was cut back by 7 bases and J by 5 bases. The CDR3 has 13 residues.

This chain uses TRBV7-2 with TRBJ1-4, with TRBD1 identical over 8 bases. This CDR3 has 16 residues. The J segment lost 8 bases and the V segment lost 2 bases, leaving 10 bases of the junction unmatched. Germline loops: CDR1 SGHTA, CDR2 FQGNSA. CDR3 bases: TGTGCCAGCAGCTTATTGGCCGGGACAGGAGAAGAAAAACTGTTTTTT. It specifies CASSLLAGTGEEKLFF.

This chain links TRBV7-9 with TRBJ2-1, with 7 bases fitting TRBD1. Unmatched junction bases numbered 7, after V lost 5 bases and J lost 3 bases. Germline CDR1 SEHNR, CDR2 FQNEAQ (reference sequence). The CDR3 has 15 amino acids. CDR3 DNA: TGTGCCAGCAGCCCCGGGACAGACAACTACAATGAGCAGTTCTTC. It codes for CASSPGTDNYNEQFF.

The rearrangement joins TRBV6-1 to TRBJ2-7; the D is unclear. Trimming stripped 3 bases from V and 4 bases from J, with 7 bases between. Germline lookup yields CDR1 MNHNS and CDR2 SASEGT. The CDR3 runs to 12 residues. CDR3 nucleotides: TGTGCCAGCAGTGACCCAGGTTACGAGCAGTACTTC. Encoded protein: CASSDPGYEQYF.

The chain joins TRBV19 to TRBJ1-5; unclear D gene. Germline V gene sequence: CDR1 LNHDA, CDR2 SQIVND (reference sequence). This CDR3 region has 13 residues. Trimming stripped 5 bases from V and 6 bases from J, with 11 bases between. The CDR3 sequence: CASSPLAAQPQHF. For the CDR3, the DNA is TGTGCCAGTAGTCCCCTAGCGGCTCAGCCCCAGCATTTT.

The CDR3 reads CASSYSEGIAGYTF. CDR3 bases: TGTGCCAGCAGTTACTCGGAGGGAATCGCTGGCTACACCTTC. The chain recombines TRBV6-5 with TRBJ1-2; D is ambiguous. The CDR3 runs to 14 residues. Germline lookup yields CDR1 MNHEY and CDR2 SVGAGI. Trimming removed 0 bases at V and 7 bases at J, with 12 bases between.

The rearrangement joins TRBV5-6 to TRBJ2-7; maybe TRBD1 (5 bases). Germline V gene sequence: CDR1 SGHDT, CDR2 YYEEEE. The V end was cut by 0 bases, the J end by 3 bases, with 10 bases between. The CDR3 loop spans 14 amino acids. CDR3 coding DNA: TGTGCCAGCAGCTTGGGCAGGGATGGCTACGAGCAGTACTTC. This translates into CASSLGRDGYEQYF.

V and J are TRBV6-1 and TRBJ1-2; TRBD1 agrees at 7 bases. This CDR3 comprises 15 residues. V shed 5 bases and J 1 base; nucleotides not matched to a gene: 7. Germline CDR1 is MNHNS and CDR2 is SASEGT. CDR3 coding DNA: TGTGCCAGCAGTCTCCAGACAGGGAATAACTATGGCTACACCTTC. The encoded protein is CASSLQTGNNYGYTF.

The V call is TRBV28, the J call TRBJ2-5; D uncertain. Germline loops: CDR1 MDHEN, CDR2 SYDVKM. The CDR3 loop spans 11 amino acids. The germline V and J ends were trimmed by 4 bases and 4 bases, with 4 bases remaining between them. The CDR3 reads CASSSGETQYF. The CDR3 nucleotides read TGTGCCAGCAGTTCAGGAGAGACCCAGTACTTC.

CDR3 coding DNA: TGTGCCAGCAGTCCGGGTTACGAGCAGTACTTC. Its translation is CASSPGYEQYF. J is TRBJ2-7 and V is TRBV25-1; D not resolved. The germline V gene has CDR1 MGHDK and CDR2 SYGVNS. V lost 5 bases and J 4 bases, leaving 6 bases between the germline ends. This CDR3 spans 11 amino acids.